The clone carrying this T cell receptor (beta chain) was detected only a few times. The source of the sample is a study of T-cell memory formation after mild COVID-19. As for the study in general: Largely, the TCR clusters proved donor specific.

Via MiXCR, TCRdb re-called the 5' RACE reads, giving one row per CDR3 protein. The sample has hundreds of thousands of distinct CDR3 sequences, approximately 19% seen once. The CDR3 extends over 16 amino acids. The V end lost 2 bases, the J end lost 0 bases, and 12 bases lay between the germline ends. The germline V gene has CDR1 MNHEY and CDR2 SVGAGI. The TCR comes from a man aged 18 to 30 who had mild COVID-19 (a few samples of this study predate the infection). Cell type and time point are not known. The V and J genes are TRBV6-5 and TRBJ2-3, with D possibly matching TRBD2 (5 bases). The sequencing sample was made of PBMCs or a T cell subset sorted from them (not recorded which). The DNA for the CDR3 is TGTGCCAGCAGTTACCGCCCGGGATATAGCACAGATACGCAGTATTTT. It yields the protein CASSYRPGYSTDTQYF.